The entry below describes one T cell receptor (beta chain). Antigen unknown. The data stem from a study of lymphopenia after photon versus proton radiotherapy. Whole-study results and caveats: Larger post-nadir TCR diversity loss correlated inversely with survival in deceased patients. After the lymphocyte nadir, photon-treated repertoires showed oligoclonal expansion, especially of CD8+ Temra cells. Only patients who died were analyzed for survival; proton advantage is unproven. Photon-treated patients lost naive T cells and TCR diversity; proton-treated stayed stable.

V gave up 3 bases and J gave up 5 bases, with 10 bases separating them. Germline assignment: CDR1 KGHSH and CDR2 LQKENI. CDR3 length equals 13 residues. Here immunoSEQ multiplex PCR was the method, and the copy in TCRdb shows in-frame clones only, minus some. The sample lists 53,000 or so clones; around 82% were seen once. The sample in question was peripheral blood, obtained from a patient treated with photon-based radiotherapy. This clonotype was obtained from a man aged 50 to 59 with gastric cancer. The chain joins TRBV18 to TRBJ1-2; D not resolved. The CDR3 protein is CASSPPEWYGYTF. For the CDR3, the DNA is TGTGCCAGCTCACCTCCTGAGTGGTATGGCTACACCTTC.